This TCR beta chain was sequenced during a study of T cell repertoires in cytomegalovirus infection. On this clonotype itself: Antigen: not known.

MiXCR was run by TCRdb on the reads, yielding one entry per CDR3 protein. In the table there are around 540,000 distinct CDR3 sequences, roughly a third of which are singletons. This CDR3 is 15 amino acids long. The J segment lost 5 bases and the V segment lost 7 bases, leaving 12 bases of the junction unmatched. Per germline, CDR1 MDHEN and CDR2 SYDVKM. The clonotype was recovered from a human donor in good health (CMV status not recorded). Some clones in this sample may be carry-over from other donors' samples. This material consisted of cultured PBMCs, taken from culture after CMV antigen stimulation. This chain links TRBV28 with TRBJ2-3; the match to TRBD1 covers 7 bases. The CDR3: CASTTPSGQLDTQYF. The CDR3 DNA sequence: TGTGCCAGCACCACACCCTCGGGACAGTTAGATACGCAGTATTTT.